Below are 6 T cell receptor beta chains sequenced from a single sample in a study of blood T cell repertoires in COVID-19. The assay was immunoSEQ multiplex PCR, and TCRdb's table has in-frame clones only and misses some. This sample yields about 55,000 clones, of which roughly 85% are seen a single time; 5.9% belongs to the top ten. Sequencing was done on a sample of peripheral blood. The receptors shown here come from a human donor in a cohort sampled during active or convalescent COVID-19.

This clone has only a few counts. The CDR3 bases are TGTGCCAGCAGTTGGGGGGGACAGGTTAATGAAAAACTGTTTTTT. Translated: CASSWGGQVNEKLFF. The gene calls are TRBV6-5 and TRBJ1-4; 8 nucleotides agree with TRBD1. Germline V CDR1 and CDR2: MNHEY, SVGAGI. The CDR3 has 15 residues. After removal of 4 bases from V and 4 bases from J, the junction contained 5 bases not matched to a gene.

The CDR3 region has the DNA TGTGCCAGCAGCCCGGACAGAAACCAAGAGACCCAGTACTTC. Protein sequence: CASSPDRNQETQYF. This chain connects TRBV7-2 to TRBJ2-5; D may be TRBD1 (6 bases). Trimming pared 5 bases from V and 0 bases from J, leaving 10 bases between. This CDR3 contains 14 residues. Germline V gene sequence: CDR1 SGHTA, CDR2 FQGNSA.

In its sample, this clone was seen a few times. The rearrangement joins TRBV7-2 to TRBJ1-2; D perhaps matches TRBD1 (5 bases). There are 15 residues in the CDR3. Trimming stripped 1 base from V and 4 bases from J, with 13 bases between. CDR1 is SGHTA, CDR2 FQGNSA, per germline. DNA for the CDR3: TGTGCCAGCAGCTTAGTAGTAGGGCAGGGCTATGGCTACACCTTC. This translates into CASSLVVGQGYGYTF.

Only one count was recorded for this clone. The chain carries TRBV7-9 and TRBJ2-1; TRBD1 aligns across 12 bases. The V and J ends lost 3 bases and 8 bases, in that order; junction bases with no gene match: 2. This CDR3 has 14 amino acids. CDR1 is SEHNR, CDR2 FQNEAQ, per germline (reference sequence). The CDR3 reads CASSFGTGGDEQFF. In DNA, the CDR3 is TGTGCCAGCAGCTTCGGGACAGGGGGCGATGAGCAGTTCTTC.

V gene TRBV27 combines with J gene TRBJ2-1; 9 bases are shared with TRBD2. The CDR3 runs to 15 residues. Germline trimming cut 7 bases from V and 8 bases from J; bases unmatched to any gene: 12. Per germline, CDR1 MNHEY and CDR2 SMNVEV (reference sequence). The CDR3 sequence: CASTSGDLLGDEQFF. As DNA, the CDR3 is TGTGCCAGCACTAGCGGGGACTTATTAGGCGATGAGCAGTTCTTC.

CDR3 sequence reads: CASSLVGRGGYNEQFF. The CDR3 DNA reads TGTGCCAGCAGCTTAGTGGGGAGGGGGGGCTACAATGAGCAGTTCTTC. The chain couples TRBV7-2 to TRBJ2-1; D may be TRBD2 (7 bases). Germline V lookup: CDR1 SGHTA, CDR2 FQGNSA. Trimming removed 1 base at V and 3 bases at J, with 13 bases between. CDR3 length: 16 amino acids.